This T cell receptor (beta chain) was recorded in a study of blood T cell repertoires in COVID-19. Study summary: The samples span acute and convalescent COVID-19 from the United States, Italy and Spain. In each case, the material was cDNA or gDNA derived from T cells, B-cell-depleted T cells, or PBMCs.

Followed longitudinally, the Seattle patients had been enrolled during active infection. Authors' methods: Amplification from reference gene primers served as the basis for estimated nucleated cell counts. Clones were read by immunoSEQ multiplex PCR, and TCRdb kept only the in-frame ones, dropping some. That table furnishes V, J and clone size, whereas the DNA furnished D and trimming. Among roughly 200,000 clones listed, around 80% were seen once. With 4 bases removed from V and 7 bases from J, the gap between germline ends came to 17 bases. The germline V gene has CDR1 KGHSH and CDR2 LQKENI. The CDR3 is 15 residues long.

The chain combines TRBV18 with TRBJ2-4; D may be TRBD2 (6 bases). Input material: peripheral blood. The source of this sequence is a woman at least 80 years old with COVID-19, enrolled during active disease. The CDR3 sequence: CASSLVGTSGNIQYF. The CDR3 region has the DNA TGTGCCAGCTCACTGGTAGGGACGAGCGGGAACATTCAGTACTTC.